This passage covers 2 T cell receptor beta chains from one sample sequenced in a study of T cells in Graves' hyperthyroidism and ophthalmopathy. The investigators amplified TCR beta CDR3 regions from RNA transcripts. A first-round RT-PCR of the TCR CDR3 used the HTBI primer set. One entry per CDR3 protein, called by TCRdb with MiXCR from the multiplex PCR reads. Of over 500,000 distinct CDR3 sequences listed, roughly 15% are singletons. The material sequenced was blood. Receptors originate from a woman aged 40 to 50 with Graves' hyperthyroidism.

The rearrangement uses TRBV25-1 and TRBJ1-1, with D possibly TRBD1 on 5 matching bases. The germline CDR1 and CDR2 sequences are MGHDK and SYGVNS. The V end was cut by 7 bases, the J end by 0 bases, with 9 bases between. The length of the CDR3 is 13 residues. DNA of the CDR3: TGTGCCAGCAAACAGGCTATGAACACTGAAGCTTTCTTT. This codes for CASKQAMNTEAFF.

The sample holds a few counts of this clonotype. The chain carries TRBV6-6 and TRBJ2-7, with TRBD2 matching 8 bases. CDR3 length: 17 amino acids. Losses at the gene ends were 0 bases for V and 1 base for J; bases not matched to a gene: 8. CDR1 and CDR2 from the germline V gene are MNHNY and SVGAGI (reference sequence). The DNA for the CDR3 is TGTGCCAGCAGTTACTCTCTTAGAGCGGGAGAATCCTACGAGCAGTACTTC. Translation gives CASSYSLRAGESYEQYF.